Below are 5 T cell receptor beta chains sequenced from a single sample in a study of T-cell memory formation after mild COVID-19. TCRdb redid the calling of the 5' RACE reads with MiXCR, one entry per CDR3 protein. The repertoire holds approximately 42,000 distinct CDR3 sequences, about 6.8% seen once, with about 0.84% in the top ten. Sequencing used PBMCs or a T cell subset sorted from them (not recorded which). The receptors were sampled from an adult who had mild COVID-19 (a few samples of this study predate the infection). Cell type and time point are not known.

As for this clonotype: Just one base apart from a much larger clone, this may be a read error. The chain is built from TRBV6-5 and TRBJ2-3; no reliable D call. The CDR3 runs to 15 residues. CDR1 is MNHEY and CDR2 is SVGAGI in the germline V gene. The CDR3 region is CASSDSGPRTDTQYF. In DNA form, the CDR3 reads TGTGCCAGCAGTGACTCTGGGCCGCGCACAGATACGCAGTATTTT.

This chain joins TRBV4-3 and TRBJ2-7; D remains ambiguous. The length of the CDR3 is 14 residues. The germline V gene encodes CDR1 LGHNA and CDR2 YSLEER. V dropped 0 bases and J dropped 2 bases, with 8 bases sitting between them. The CDR3 protein is CASSQDITTYEQYV. CDR3 DNA: TGCGCCAGCAGCCAAGATATCACAACCTACGAGCAGTACGTC.

This clonotype was seen only a few times. The chain employs TRBV19 and TRBJ2-1, with TRBD1 matching 8 bases. Trimming cost V 6 bases and J 5 bases; bases outside gene matches: 6. Germline V CDR1 and CDR2: LNHDA, SQIVND (reference sequence). CDR3 size: 14 residues. The CDR3 loop is CASSPGQVNNEQFF. Here the CDR3 DNA reads TGTGCCAGTAGCCCGGGACAGGTTAACAATGAGCAGTTCTTC.

This clonotype has ten or more counts. The rearrangement links TRBV3-1 to TRBJ2-7, with 9 bases identical to TRBD2. Trimming cost V 5 bases and J 2 bases; bases outside gene matches: 7. The V gene's germline CDR1 is LGHDT and CDR2 YNNKEL (reference sequence). This CDR3 spans 15 amino acids. CDR3 protein: CASSSSAGGPYEQYF. Here the CDR3 DNA reads TGTGCCAGCAGCTCGAGCGCGGGGGGGCCCTACGAGCAGTACTTC.

This clonotype has a count of ten or more. This chain connects TRBV7-2 to TRBJ2-7; D uncertain. The ends were cut back, 5 bases at V and 3 bases at J, with 11 bases in the middle. CDR3 length equals 13 residues. Germline V gives CDR1 SGHTA, CDR2 FQGNSA. The CDR3 protein is CASSTWAYYEQYF. CDR3 nucleotide sequence: TGTGCCAGCAGCACCTGGGCCTACTACGAGCAGTACTTC. The full variable domain, with the rest looked up from reference TRBV7-2 and TRBJ2-7, is GAGVSQSPSNKVTEKGKDVELRCDPISGHTALYWYRQSLGQGLEFLIYFQGNSAPDKSGLPSDRFSAERTGGSVSTLTIQRTQQEDSAVYLCASSTWAYYEQYFGPGTRLTVT.